Following are 23 T cell receptor beta chains from one sample sequenced in a study of T cells in Graves' hyperthyroidism and ophthalmopathy. Researchers amplified the TCR beta CDR3 regions from RNA transcripts. With the HTBI primer set, the TCR CDR3 went through a first round of RT-PCR. TCRdb reprocessed the multiplex PCR reads via MiXCR and lists one record per CDR3 protein. The table records 390,000 or so distinct CDR3 sequences, approximately 14% of them present only once. Material: blood. These receptors all stem from a man between 18 and 29 years old with Graves' ophthalmopathy.

There are many counts of this clonotype. The CDR3 sequence: CASSLNPTGFNEQFF. The CDR3 DNA reads as TGTGCCAGCAGCTTAAACCCGACAGGGTTCAATGAGCAGTTCTTC. The V call is TRBV7-3, the J call TRBJ2-1; TRBD1 agrees at 7 bases. The CDR3 is made up of 15 amino acids. From germline, CDR1 is SGHTA and CDR2 FQGTGA. The ends lost 1 base at V and 6 bases at J; junction bases unmatched: 6.

This clonotype was picked up many times. V is TRBV2 and J is TRBJ2-1; D might be TRBD1 (5 bases). The CDR3 spans 13 residues. V lost 7 bases to trimming and J lost 2 bases, with 9 bases between them. Germline CDR1 SNHLY, CDR2 FYNNEI. CDR3 region: CASNQGPYNEQFF. CDR3 sequence (DNA): TGTGCCAGCAATCAGGGTCCCTACAATGAGCAGTTCTTC.

In its sample, this clonotype was seen many times. The rearrangement joins TRBV12-3 or TRBV12-4 to TRBJ2-1, with 11 bases that match TRBD2. The CDR3 runs to 14 residues. V trimming: 2 bases; J trimming: 6 bases; junction bases outside the gene matches: 0. The CDR3 DNA reads TGTGCCAGCAGTTTAACTAGCGGGAGCAATGAGCAGTTCTTC. Residues: CASSLTSGSNEQFF.

This clonotype came up many times. The V gene is TRBV7-2, the J gene TRBJ2-1; 11 positions match TRBD2. Unmatched junction bases numbered 2, after V lost 1 base and J lost 3 bases. Germline CDR1 is SGHTA and CDR2 is FQGNSA. The CDR3 has 16 amino acids. DNA for the CDR3: TGTGCCAGCAGCTTAGGACTAGCGGGGAGCTACAATGAGCAGTTCTTC. The encoded protein is CASSLGLAGSYNEQFF.

The DNA of the CDR3 is TGTGCCAGCAGTGACCCTAGCGGGAGGGCCCCAGAGACCCAGTACTTC. Its protein product is CASSDPSGRAPETQYF. The J gene is TRBJ2-5, the V gene TRBV6-1, with 12 bases identical to TRBD2. CDR1 and CDR2 from the germline V gene are MNHNS and SASEGT. The CDR3 spans 16 residues. J gave up 4 bases and V 3 bases, and 6 bases lay outside the gene matches.

The V call is TRBV29-1, the J call TRBJ1-1; D remains unclear. V shed 1 base and J shed 7 bases, with 13 bases lying between them. This CDR3 has 13 residues. The germline CDR1 and CDR2 sequences are SQVTM and ANQGSEA. The CDR3: CSVEGMVGFEAFF. The CDR3 DNA is TGCAGCGTTGAAGGTATGGTAGGATTTGAAGCTTTCTTT.

This clonotype has a count of ten or more. The rearrangement links TRBV5-1 to TRBJ1-1, with 8 bases aligning to TRBD1. Germline CDR1 SGHRS, CDR2 YFSETQ. The V and J ends lost 3 bases and 4 bases, in that order; junction bases with no gene match: 5. This CDR3 contains 14 residues. CDR3 sequence: CASSWGGQGTEAFF. The CDR3 DNA sequence: TGCGCCAGCAGCTGGGGCGGACAGGGCACTGAAGCTTTCTTT.

This clonotype was counted ten times or more. The V call is TRBV6-5, the J call TRBJ1-2, with D tentatively TRBD1 (5 bases). Germline-derived CDR1 and CDR2 are MNHEY and SVGAGI. There are 14 residues in the CDR3. The V gene lost 0 bases and the J gene lost 5 bases, with 10 bases spanning the gap. CDR3 residues: CASSYSGLMYGYTF. CDR3 coding DNA: TGTGCCAGCAGTTACTCGGGACTCATGTATGGCTACACCTTC.

Concerning this clonotype: A read error is possible here, since a much larger clone lies one base away. V is TRBV7-2 and J is TRBJ1-4, with 7 bases fitting TRBD1. Germline CDR1 is SGHTA and CDR2 is FQGNSA. The CDR3 consists of 13 residues. After removal of 4 bases from V and 7 bases from J, the junction contained 3 bases not matched to a gene. CDR3 DNA: TGTGCCAGCAGCTCTGGGACAGCTGAAAAACTGTTTTTT. Its protein product is CASSSGTAEKLFF.

A few counts support this clonotype. This chain connects TRBV9 to TRBJ2-1; D is unresolved. V was trimmed by 0 bases and J by 8 bases, leaving 3 bases between them. The CDR3 has 11 amino acids. Germline CDR1 reads SGDLS; CDR2 reads YYNGEE. CDR3 protein: CASSVDDEQFF. CDR3 nucleotide sequence: TGTGCCAGCAGCGTAGACGATGAGCAGTTCTTC.

This clonotype was found many times. This chain uses TRBV3-1 with TRBJ1-1; unclear D gene. The germline V gene has CDR1 LGHDT and CDR2 YNNKEL (reference sequence). This CDR3 contains 15 residues. V was shortened by 5 bases and J by 1 base, with 14 bases between the two germline ends. The CDR3: CASSNGGGGNTEAFF. The CDR3 region has the DNA TGTGCCAGCAGCAACGGAGGAGGAGGGAACACTGAAGCTTTCTTT.

This clonotype was seen ten or more times. The chain recombines TRBV2 with TRBJ2-5; 7 bases match TRBD1. The germline gives CDR1 SNHLY, CDR2 FYNNEI. The V gene end was trimmed by 7 bases and the J gene end by 5 bases; junction bases not matched to a gene: 13. The CDR3 extends over 15 amino acids. The CDR3 DNA reads TGTGCCAGCACCAACCCCAGGGAGACAGGGGAGACCCAGTACTTC. Amino acid sequence: CASTNPRETGETQYF. Based on the CDR3 plus reference TRBV2 and TRBJ2-5, the full variable domain is EPEVTQTPSHQVTQMGQEVILRCVPISNHLYFYWYRQILGQKVEFLVSFYNNEISEKSEIFDDQFSVERPDGSNFTLKIRSTKLEDSAMYFCASTNPRETGETQYFGPGTRLLVL.

This sequence joins TRBV12-3 or TRBV12-4 and TRBJ2-1; D call uncertain. CDR3 length: 13 residues. V lost 4 bases and J 4 bases, leaving 8 bases between the germline ends. In DNA form, the CDR3 reads TGTGCCAGCAGTTCCTACTCGTACAATGAGCAGTTCTTC. This translates into CASSSYSYNEQFF.

This clonotype was seen ten or more times. The J gene is TRBJ2-5, the V gene TRBV10-3; D tentatively reads TRBD1 or TRBD2 (6 bases each). The ends were cut back, 7 bases at V and 2 bases at J, with 14 bases in the middle. Germline CDR1 reads ENHRY; CDR2 reads SYGVKD. There are 14 residues in the CDR3. The CDR3 DNA reads TGTGCCATCAATACAGGGACTTTTCAAGAGACCCAGTACTTC. As protein: CAINTGTFQETQYF.

The sample holds many counts of this clonotype. The J gene is TRBJ1-2, the V gene TRBV3-1; D gene uncertain. Per the germline V gene, CDR1 is LGHDT and CDR2 is YNNKEL (reference sequence). The CDR3 runs to 13 residues. V was shortened by 5 bases and J by 8 bases, with 15 bases between the two germline ends. CDR3 region: CASSISVSSGYTF. The CDR3 coding sequence is TGTGCCAGCAGCATTTCTGTGTCTAGCGGCTACACCTTC.

This clonotype was seen repeatedly, ten times or more. The chain carries TRBV6-1 and TRBJ2-7, with unresolved D. Germline V gives CDR1 MNHNS, CDR2 SASEGT. Trimming took off 6 bases at V and 3 bases at J, with 12 bases between the two ends. CDR3 length equals 13 residues. Here the CDR3 reads CASRIRSNYEQYF. In DNA form, the CDR3 reads TGTGCCAGCAGAATACGGTCGAACTACGAGCAGTACTTC.

Comments on this clonotype: Sequence at one end of the junction differs from germline and may be a read error. The V and J genes are TRBV3-1 and TRBJ2-1; D gene ambiguous. Per the germline V gene, CDR1 is LGHDT and CDR2 is YNNKEL (reference sequence). The CDR3 consists of 12 residues. This CDR3 is CASSQVYSEQFF. In DNA, the CDR3 is TGTGCCAGCAGCCAAGTCTACAGTGAGCAGTTCTTC.

This clonotype showed up many times. The V gene is TRBV13, the J gene TRBJ1-1, with a possible D match to TRBD1 (6 bases). Trimming took off 6 bases at V and 3 bases at J, with 17 bases between the two ends. The CDR3 length is 15 residues. The germline gives CDR1 PRHDT, CDR2 FYEKMQ (reference sequence). DNA for the CDR3: TGTGCCAGCAGTTTACAGGGCAATCAAGACACTGAAGCTTTCTTT. Amino acids: CASSLQGNQDTEAFF.

This clonotype has a count of ten or more. The rearrangement uses TRBV12-5 and TRBJ2-7; 7 bases align to TRBD1. Germline-derived CDR1 and CDR2 are LGHNT and FRNRAP. The J segment lost 4 bases and the V segment lost 6 bases, leaving 9 bases of the junction unmatched. The CDR3 runs to 14 residues. The CDR3 sequence is CASGDPGQQYEQYF. CDR3 sequence (DNA): TGTGCTAGTGGCGATCCGGGACAGCAATACGAGCAGTACTTC.

This clonotype turned up a few times. The chain uses TRBV2 and TRBJ1-6, with a possible D match to TRBD1 (5 bases). V lost 7 bases to trimming and J lost 6 bases, with 19 bases between them. The CDR3 covers 16 residues. Germline CDR1 is SNHLY and CDR2 is FYNNEI. CDR3 in DNA: TGTGCCAGCACTTACTCAGGGAGCCCGCTTAATTCACCCCTCCACTTT. It is translated as CASTYSGSPLNSPLHF.

This clonotype came up a few times. This chain connects TRBV4-2 to TRBJ2-1; D is uncertain. Germline loops: CDR1 LGHNA, CDR2 YNFKEQ. The CDR3 spans 17 residues. Trimming left V 5 bases short and J 0 bases short, with 17 bases between. CDR3 sequence (DNA): TGTGCCAGCAGCGCTAGGCCGCCTGCAAGCTCCTACAATGAGCAGTTCTTC. Residues: CASSARPPASSYNEQFF.

This clonotype has ten or more counts. The V and J genes are TRBV11-3 and TRBJ2-1; 9 nucleotides align to TRBD2. Germline CDR1 is SGHNT and CDR2 is YENEEA. The trim removed 4 bases at V and 0 bases at J, leaving 7 bases unmatched. This CDR3 contains 17 residues. As DNA, the CDR3 is TGTGCCAGCAGCTCTCGGACTAGCGCGAGCTCCTACAATGAGCAGTTCTTC. Protein product: CASSSRTSASSYNEQFF.

This clonotype was observed at least ten times. The V and J genes are TRBV10-3 and TRBJ1-5, with TRBD1 as a possible D gene (6 bases). Trimming removed 6 bases from V and 3 bases from J, with 9 bases in between. Germline V CDR1 and CDR2: ENHRY, SYGVKD. This CDR3 comprises 13 residues. CDR3 DNA: TGTGCCATCAGAGGACAGTACAATCAGCCCCAGCATTTT. It translates to CAIRGQYNQPQHF.